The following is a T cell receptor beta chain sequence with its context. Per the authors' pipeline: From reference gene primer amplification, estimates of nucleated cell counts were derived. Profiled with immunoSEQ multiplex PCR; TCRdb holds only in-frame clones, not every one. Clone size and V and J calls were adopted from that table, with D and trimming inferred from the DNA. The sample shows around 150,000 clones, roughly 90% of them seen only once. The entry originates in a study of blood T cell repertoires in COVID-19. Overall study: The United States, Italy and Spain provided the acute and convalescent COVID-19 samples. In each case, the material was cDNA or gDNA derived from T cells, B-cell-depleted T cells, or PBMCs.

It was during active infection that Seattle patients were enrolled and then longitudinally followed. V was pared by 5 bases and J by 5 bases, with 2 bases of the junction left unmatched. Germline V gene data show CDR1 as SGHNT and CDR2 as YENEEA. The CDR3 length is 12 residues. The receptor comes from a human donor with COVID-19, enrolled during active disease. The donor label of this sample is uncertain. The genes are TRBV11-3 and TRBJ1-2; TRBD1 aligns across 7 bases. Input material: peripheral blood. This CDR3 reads CASSAQGYGYTF. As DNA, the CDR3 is TGTGCCAGCAGCGCACAGGGGTATGGCTACACCTTC.